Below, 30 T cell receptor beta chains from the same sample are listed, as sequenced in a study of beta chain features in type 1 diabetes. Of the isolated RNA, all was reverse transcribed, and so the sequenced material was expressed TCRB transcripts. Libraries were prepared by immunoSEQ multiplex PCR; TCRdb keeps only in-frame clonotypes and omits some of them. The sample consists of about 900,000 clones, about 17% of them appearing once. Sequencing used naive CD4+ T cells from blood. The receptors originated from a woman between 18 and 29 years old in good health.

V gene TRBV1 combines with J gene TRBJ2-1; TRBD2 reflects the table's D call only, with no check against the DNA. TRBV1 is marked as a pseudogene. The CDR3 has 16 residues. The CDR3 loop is CTSSQDADYPYNEQFF. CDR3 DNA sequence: TGCACCAGCAGCCAAGATGCGGACTACCCATACAATGAGCAGTTCTTC.

As DNA, the CDR3 is TGTGCCAGCAGTGAAATGGGACGGCAGTACTTC. It is translated as CASSEMGRQYF. This chain links TRBV6-6 with TRBJ2-7; D may match TRBD1 or TRBD2 (5 bases each). The V end lost 5 bases, the J end lost 9 bases, and 11 bases lay between the germline ends. Germline loops: CDR1 MNHNY, CDR2 SVGAGI (reference sequence). The CDR3 has 11 amino acids.

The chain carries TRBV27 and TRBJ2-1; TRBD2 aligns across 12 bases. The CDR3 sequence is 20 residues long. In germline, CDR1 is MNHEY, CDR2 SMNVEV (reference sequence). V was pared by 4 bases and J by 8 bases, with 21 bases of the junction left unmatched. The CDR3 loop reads CASSSYLSRPTSGSLHEQFF. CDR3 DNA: TGTGCCAGCAGTTCATACCTCTCGCGCCCGACTAGCGGGAGTCTTCATGAGCAGTTCTTC.

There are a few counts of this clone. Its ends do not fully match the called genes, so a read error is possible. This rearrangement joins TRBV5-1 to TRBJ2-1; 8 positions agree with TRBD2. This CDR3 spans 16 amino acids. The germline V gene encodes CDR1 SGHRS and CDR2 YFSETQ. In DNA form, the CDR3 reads TGCGCCAGCAGCTTGCTGGCGGGAGGATCCTCCAATGAGCAGTTCTTC. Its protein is CASSLLAGGSSNEQFF.

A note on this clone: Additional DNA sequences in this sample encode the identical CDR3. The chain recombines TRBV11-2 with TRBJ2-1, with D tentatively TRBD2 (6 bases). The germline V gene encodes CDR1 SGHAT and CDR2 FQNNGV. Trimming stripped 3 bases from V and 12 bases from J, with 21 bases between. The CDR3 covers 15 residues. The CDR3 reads CASSFSGLPLEGQFF. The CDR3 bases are TGTGCCAGCAGCTTTTCGGGACTCCCCTTGGAGGGGCAGTTCTTC. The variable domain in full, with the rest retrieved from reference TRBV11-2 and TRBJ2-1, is EAGVAQSPRYKIIEKRQSVAFWCNPISGHATLYWYQQILGQGPKLLIQFQNNGVVDDSQLPKDRFSAERLKGVDSTLKIQPAKLEDSAVYLCASSFSGLPLEGQFFGPGTRLTVL.

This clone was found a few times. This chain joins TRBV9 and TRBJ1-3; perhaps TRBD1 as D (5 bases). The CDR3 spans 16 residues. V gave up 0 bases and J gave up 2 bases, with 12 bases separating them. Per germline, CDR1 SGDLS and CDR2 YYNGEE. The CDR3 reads CASSVEGFSAGNTIYF. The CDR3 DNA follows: TGTGCCAGCAGCGTAGAGGGGTTTTCGGCTGGAAACACCATATATTTT.

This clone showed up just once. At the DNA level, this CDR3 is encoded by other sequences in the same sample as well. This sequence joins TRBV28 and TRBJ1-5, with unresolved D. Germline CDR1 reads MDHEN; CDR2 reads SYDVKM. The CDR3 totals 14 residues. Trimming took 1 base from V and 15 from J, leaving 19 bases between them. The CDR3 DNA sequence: TGTGCCAGCAGTTTATACGGCGGTATCCTTGTTGGGCATTTT. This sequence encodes CASSLYGGILVGHF.

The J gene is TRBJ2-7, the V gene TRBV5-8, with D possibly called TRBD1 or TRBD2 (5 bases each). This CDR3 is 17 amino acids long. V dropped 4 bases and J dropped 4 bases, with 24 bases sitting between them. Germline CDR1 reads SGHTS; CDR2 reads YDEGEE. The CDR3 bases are TGTGCCAGCAGCCTACTAGAAGGGCCAGGGAAAGTGTACGAGCAGTACTTC. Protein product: CASSLLEGPGKVYEQYF.

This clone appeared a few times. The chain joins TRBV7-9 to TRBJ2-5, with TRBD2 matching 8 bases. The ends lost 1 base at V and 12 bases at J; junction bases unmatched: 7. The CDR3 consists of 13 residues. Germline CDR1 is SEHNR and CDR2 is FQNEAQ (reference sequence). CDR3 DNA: TGTGCCAGCAGCTTAGTGAAGACTAGCGATAAGTACTTC. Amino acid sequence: CASSLVKTSDKYF.

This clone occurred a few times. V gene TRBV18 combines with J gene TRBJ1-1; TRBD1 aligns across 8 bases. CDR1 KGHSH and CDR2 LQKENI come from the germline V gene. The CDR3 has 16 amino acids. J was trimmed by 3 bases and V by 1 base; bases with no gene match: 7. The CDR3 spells CASSPRAGGMDTEAFF. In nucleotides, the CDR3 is TGTGCCAGCTCACCACGGGCAGGGGGCATGGACACTGAAGCTTTCTTT.

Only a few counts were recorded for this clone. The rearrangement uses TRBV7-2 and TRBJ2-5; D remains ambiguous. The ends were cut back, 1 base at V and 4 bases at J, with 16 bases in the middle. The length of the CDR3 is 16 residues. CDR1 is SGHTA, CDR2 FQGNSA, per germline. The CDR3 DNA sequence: TGTGCCAGCAGCTTAGTTGGCTCCCCTAAAGGAGAGACCCAGTACTTC. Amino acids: CASSLVGSPKGETQYF. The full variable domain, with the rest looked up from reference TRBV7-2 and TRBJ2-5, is GAGVSQSPSNKVTEKGKDVELRCDPISGHTALYWYRQSLGQGLEFLIYFQGNSAPDKSGLPSDRFSAERTGGSVSTLTIQRTQQEDSAVYLCASSLVGSPKGETQYFGPGTRLLVL.

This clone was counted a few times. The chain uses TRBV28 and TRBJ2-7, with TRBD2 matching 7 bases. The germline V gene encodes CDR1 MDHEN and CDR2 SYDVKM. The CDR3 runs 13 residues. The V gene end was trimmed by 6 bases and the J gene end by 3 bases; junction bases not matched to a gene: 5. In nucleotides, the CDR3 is TGTGCCAGCAGCTCTGGGACTAACTACGAGCAGTACTTC. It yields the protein CASSSGTNYEQYF.

This CDR3 is CASSYRQGPSNQPQHF. The CDR3 DNA reads TGTGCCAGCAGTTACAGGCAGGGACCTAGCAATCAGCCCCAGCATTTT. J is TRBJ1-5 and V is TRBV6-5; D might be TRBD1 (5 bases). V lost 2 bases, J lost 0 bases, and 11 bases lay in between. Per the germline V gene, CDR1 is MNHEY and CDR2 is SVGAGI. This CDR3 region has 16 residues.

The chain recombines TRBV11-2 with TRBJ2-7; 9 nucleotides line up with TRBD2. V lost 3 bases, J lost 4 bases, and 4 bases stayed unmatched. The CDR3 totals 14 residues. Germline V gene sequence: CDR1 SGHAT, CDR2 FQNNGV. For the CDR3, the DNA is TGTGCCAGCAGCTTTGGCGGGAGGGCATACGAGCAGTACTTC. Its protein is CASSFGGRAYEQYF.

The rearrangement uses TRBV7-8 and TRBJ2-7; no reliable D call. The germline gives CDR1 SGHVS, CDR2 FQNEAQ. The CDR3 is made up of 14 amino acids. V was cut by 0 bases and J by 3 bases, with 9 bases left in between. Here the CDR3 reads CASSLAEGNYEQYF. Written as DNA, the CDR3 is TGTGCCAGCAGCTTAGCCGAAGGGAACTACGAGCAGTACTTC.

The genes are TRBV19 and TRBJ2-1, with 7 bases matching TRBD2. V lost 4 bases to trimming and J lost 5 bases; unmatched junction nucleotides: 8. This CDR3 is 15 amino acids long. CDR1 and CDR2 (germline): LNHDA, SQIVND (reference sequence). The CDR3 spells CASSSSAAGDNEQFF. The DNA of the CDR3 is TGTGCCAGTAGTAGTTCGGCGGCGGGAGACAATGAGCAGTTCTTC.

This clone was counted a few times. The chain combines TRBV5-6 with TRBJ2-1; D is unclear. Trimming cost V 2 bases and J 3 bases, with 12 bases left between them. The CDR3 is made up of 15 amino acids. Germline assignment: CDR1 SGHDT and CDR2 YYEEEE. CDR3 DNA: TGTGCCAGCAGCTTTCGACATCTCCTCTACAATGAGCAGTTCTTC. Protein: CASSFRHLLYNEQFF.

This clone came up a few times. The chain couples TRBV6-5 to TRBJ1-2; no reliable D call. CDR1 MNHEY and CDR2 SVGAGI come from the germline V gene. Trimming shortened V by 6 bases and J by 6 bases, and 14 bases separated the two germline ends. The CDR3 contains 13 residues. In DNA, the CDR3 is TGTGCCAGCAGCTCCAGGCGGCCTGATGGCTACACCTTC. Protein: CASSSRRPDGYTF.

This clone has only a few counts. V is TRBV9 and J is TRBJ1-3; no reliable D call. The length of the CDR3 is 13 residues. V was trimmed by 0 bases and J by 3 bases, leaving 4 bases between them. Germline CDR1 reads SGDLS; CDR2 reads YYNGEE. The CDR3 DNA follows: TGTGCCAGCAGCGTAGAGGATGGAAACACCATATATTTT. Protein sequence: CASSVEDGNTIYF.

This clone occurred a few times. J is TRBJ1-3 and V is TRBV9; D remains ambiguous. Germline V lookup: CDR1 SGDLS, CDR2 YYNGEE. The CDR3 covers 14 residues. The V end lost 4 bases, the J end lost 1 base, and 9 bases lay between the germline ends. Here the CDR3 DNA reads TGTGCCAGCAGCCACCTAGGGTCTGGAAACACCATATATTTT. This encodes CASSHLGSGNTIYF.

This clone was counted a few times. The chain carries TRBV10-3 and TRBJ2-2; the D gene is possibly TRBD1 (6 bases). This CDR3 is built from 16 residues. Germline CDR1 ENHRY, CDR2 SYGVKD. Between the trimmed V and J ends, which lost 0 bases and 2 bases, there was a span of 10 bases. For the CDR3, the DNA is TGTGCCATCAGTGAGTCTGACAGGCGAAACACCGGGGAGCTGTTTTTT. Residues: CAISESDRRNTGELFF.

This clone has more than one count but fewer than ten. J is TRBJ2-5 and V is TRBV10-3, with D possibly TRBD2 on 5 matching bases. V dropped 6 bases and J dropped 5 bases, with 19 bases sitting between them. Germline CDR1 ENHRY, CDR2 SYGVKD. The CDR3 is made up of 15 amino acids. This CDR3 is CAISDQRTTGETQYF. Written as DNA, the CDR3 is TGTGCCATCAGCGACCAAAGGACGACGGGGGAGACCCAGTACTTC.

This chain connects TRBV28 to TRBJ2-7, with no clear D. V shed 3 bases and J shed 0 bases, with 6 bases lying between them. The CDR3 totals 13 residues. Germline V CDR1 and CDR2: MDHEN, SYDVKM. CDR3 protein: CASSFPASYEQYF. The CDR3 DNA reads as TGTGCCAGCAGTTTTCCAGCCTCCTACGAGCAGTACTTC.

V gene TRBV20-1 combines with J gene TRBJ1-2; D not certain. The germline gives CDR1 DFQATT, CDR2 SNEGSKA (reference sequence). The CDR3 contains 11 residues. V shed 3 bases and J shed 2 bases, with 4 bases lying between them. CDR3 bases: TGCAGTGCTAGTATGAACTATGGCTACACCTTC. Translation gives CSASMNYGYTF.

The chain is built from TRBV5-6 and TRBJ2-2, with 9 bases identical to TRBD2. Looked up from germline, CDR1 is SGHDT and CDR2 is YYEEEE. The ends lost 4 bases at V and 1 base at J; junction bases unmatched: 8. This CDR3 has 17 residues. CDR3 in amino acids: CASSPPGGRGNTGELFF. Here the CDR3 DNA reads TGTGCCAGCAGCCCCCCTGGCGGGAGGGGGAACACCGGGGAGCTGTTTTTT.

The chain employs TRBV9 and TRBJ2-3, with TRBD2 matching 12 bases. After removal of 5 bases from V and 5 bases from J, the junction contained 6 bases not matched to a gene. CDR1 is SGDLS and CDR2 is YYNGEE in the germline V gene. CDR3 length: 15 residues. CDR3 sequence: CASSATGLAGDTQYF. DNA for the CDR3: TGTGCCAGCAGTGCCACGGGACTAGCGGGAGATACGCAGTATTTT. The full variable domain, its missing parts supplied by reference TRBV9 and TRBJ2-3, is DSGVTQTPKHLITATGQRVTLRCSPRSGDLSVYWYQQSLDQGLQFLIQYYNGEERAKGNILERFSAQQFPDLHSELNLSSLELGDSALYFCASSATGLAGDTQYFGPGTRLTVL.

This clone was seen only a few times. The CDR3 loop reads CASSYGGTSGDNEQFF. CDR3 sequence (DNA): TGTGCCAGCAGTTATGGCGGGACTAGCGGGGACAATGAGCAGTTCTTC. The chain joins TRBV28 to TRBJ2-1; 13 positions agree with TRBD2. There are 16 residues in the CDR3. Germline values: CDR1 MDHEN, CDR2 SYDVKM. Trimming at V came to 4 bases and at J to 5 bases, leaving 5 bases not matched to a gene.

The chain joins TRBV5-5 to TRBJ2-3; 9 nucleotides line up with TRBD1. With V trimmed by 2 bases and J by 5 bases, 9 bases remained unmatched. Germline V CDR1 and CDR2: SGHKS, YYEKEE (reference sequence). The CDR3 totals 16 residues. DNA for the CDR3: TGTGCCAGCAGCTTTCCGGGACAGGGAGGGGAAGATACGCAGTATTTT. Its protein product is CASSFPGQGGEDTQYF.

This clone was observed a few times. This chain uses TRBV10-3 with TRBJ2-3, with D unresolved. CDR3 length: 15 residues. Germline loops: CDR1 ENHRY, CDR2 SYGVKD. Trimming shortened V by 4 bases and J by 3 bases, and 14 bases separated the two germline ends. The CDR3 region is CAISAGREGTDTQYF. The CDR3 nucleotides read TGTGCCATCAGTGCCGGTCGTGAAGGAACAGATACGCAGTATTTT.

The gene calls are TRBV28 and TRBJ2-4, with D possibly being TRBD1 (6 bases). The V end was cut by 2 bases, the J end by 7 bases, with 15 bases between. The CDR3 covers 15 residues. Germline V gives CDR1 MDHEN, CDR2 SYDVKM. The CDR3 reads CASSLTQGWTNIQYF. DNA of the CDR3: TGTGCCAGCAGTTTAACGCAGGGGTGGACGAACATTCAGTACTTC.